What follows is one TCR beta chain and its context. Its matching antigen is unknown. Researchers ran the PCR with 60 Vbeta and 13 Jbeta primers. Profiling relied on immunoSEQ multiplex PCR, and the TCRdb table lists in-frame clones only, not all of them. There are 150,000 to 200,000 clones in the sample; more than 65% occur only once, and 1.5% to 2% lies in the top ten. The data originate from a study of cytomegalovirus exposure and HLA in healthy donors. Healthy bone marrow donors formed the donor group. Study findings and constraints: Among the sequence variants, a highly shared cluster was likely an artifact of sequencing. For TCR beta chains, V- and J-gene trimming was later linked to a missense DCLRE1C variant. The listing of 150 to 200 TCR beta chains classed them as cytomegalovirus-associated.

The germline V gene has CDR1 LGHNA and CDR2 YSLEER. V lost 3 bases to trimming and J lost 0 bases; unmatched junction nucleotides: 6. The CDR3 is 16 residues long. What was sequenced was PBMCs. The rearrangement joins TRBV4-3 to TRBJ2-3, with 7 nucleotides matching TRBD2. The source of this sequence is a woman in her twenties or thirties in good health and CMV-seronegative. CDR3 nucleotide sequence: TGCGCCAGCAGCCAGGAACTAGCGCATAGCACAGATACGCAGTATTTT. Amino acids: CASSQELAHSTDTQYF.